The 17 T cell receptor beta chains below were found in one sample sequenced in a study of blood T cells in healthy people across ages. The use of a sample-barcoded 5' primer and a J-beta primer mix characterized a second PCR of about 7 to 12 cycles. One entry per CDR3 protein, called by TCRdb with MiXCR from the 5' RACE reads. This sample yields approximately 320,000 distinct CDR3 sequences, of which 25% to 30% are seen a single time; 29% belongs to the top ten. Sequenced: blood. These receptors were collected from an older woman in good health.

This chain links TRBV20-1 with TRBJ1-2; D unclear. From germline, CDR1 is DFQATT and CDR2 SNEGSKA (reference sequence). The CDR3 sequence is 13 residues long. Trimming removed 1 base at V and 2 bases at J, with 8 bases between. The DNA of the CDR3 is TGCAGTGCTAGAGGAGGAGGGAACTATGGCTACACCTTC. This translates into CSARGGGNYGYTF.

The V call is TRBV7-2, the J call TRBJ1-2, with 8 nucleotides matching TRBD1. After removal of 2 bases from V and 7 bases from J, the junction contained 3 bases not matched to a gene. In germline, CDR1 is SGHTA, CDR2 FQGNSA. The CDR3 loop spans 13 amino acids. The CDR3 DNA is TGTGCCAGCAGCTTACAGGGGGCGCTTGGCTACACCTTC. The encoded protein is CASSLQGALGYTF.

The table lists this clonotype with a few counts. The gene calls are TRBV13 and TRBJ2-1; TRBD2 aligns across 8 bases. The junction had 16 bases not matched to a gene; V was cut back by 5 bases and J by 7 bases. The CDR3 contains 17 residues. CDR1 PRHDT and CDR2 FYEKMQ come from the germline V gene (reference sequence). CDR3 in DNA: TGTGCCAGCAGCCCCCCATATAGCGGGACCTACAATAATGAGCAGTTCTTC. Encoded protein: CASSPPYSGTYNNEQFF.

The V gene is TRBV20-1, the J gene TRBJ2-3, with 11 bases identical to TRBD2. Germline CDR1 is DFQATT and CDR2 is SNEGSKA (reference sequence). V dropped 3 bases and J dropped 0; count of bases not matched to a gene: 11. There are 18 residues in the CDR3. As DNA, the CDR3 is TGCAGTGCTAGTCGATCTGGACTAGCGGGCCGTAGCACAGATACGCAGTATTTT. Its protein is CSASRSGLAGRSTDTQYF.

This rearrangement joins TRBV29-1 to TRBJ2-1; D not certain. Trimming took off 6 bases at V and 2 bases at J, with 17 bases between the two ends. This CDR3 comprises 15 residues. Germline values: CDR1 SQVTM, CDR2 ANQGSEA. CDR3 coding DNA: TGCAGCGTCTTAGCCGGGCACGAAACCTACAATGAGCAGTTCTTC. Translation gives CSVLAGHETYNEQFF.

The chain is built from TRBV11-2 and TRBJ2-1; D tentatively reads TRBD1 or TRBD2 (6 bases each). The CDR3 covers 16 residues. In germline, CDR1 is SGHAT, CDR2 FQNNGV. Trimming left V 1 base short and J 9 bases short, with 19 bases between. CDR3 sequence (DNA): TGTGCCAGCAGCTTAGTAAAAGGGGGAGGAGTGGCTGAGCAGTTCTTC. It translates to CASSLVKGGGVAEQFF.

This clonotype was recorded at least ten times. The chain has TRBV11-3 and TRBJ2-1; 8 bases are shared with TRBD1. The CDR3 has 17 residues. Germline V gives CDR1 SGHNT, CDR2 YENEEA. With 5 bases clipped from V and 1 base from J, the junction kept 10 bases outside the gene matches. The CDR3 spells CASSTGTGLASYNEQFF. CDR3 nucleotide sequence: TGTGCCAGCAGCACCGGGACAGGATTAGCGTCCTACAATGAGCAGTTCTTC.

V is TRBV6-1 and J is TRBJ2-5; D is perhaps TRBD1 or TRBD2 (5 bases each). The J call may be in error: the DNA end matches TRBJ2-7 better. From germline, CDR1 is MNHNS and CDR2 SASEGT. This CDR3 spans 14 amino acids. The CDR3 region has the DNA TGTGCCAGCTGCGGGCAGGGCGGCTCCTACGAGCAGTACTTC. Its translation is CASCGQGGSYEQYF.

The CDR3 nucleotides read TGTGCCAGCAGTGGGTCGACCGGCCCCTACAATGAGCAGTTCTTC. It codes for CASSGSTGPYNEQFF. The chain has TRBV28 and TRBJ2-5; no firm D call. The J call may be in error: the DNA end matches TRBJ2-1 better. The germline gives CDR1 MDHEN, CDR2 SYDVKM. The length of the CDR3 is 15 residues.

J is TRBJ1-5 and V is TRBV11-2; a possible D gene is TRBD1 (5 bases). The germline CDR1 and CDR2 sequences are SGHAT and FQNNGV. This CDR3 spans 15 amino acids. V was clipped by 5 bases and J by 0 bases, with 11 bases between them. In nucleotides, the CDR3 is TGTGCCAGCAGCCGGGGACCTTATAGCAATCAGCCCCAGCATTTT. Its translation: CASSRGPYSNQPQHF.

The chain recombines TRBV24-1 with TRBJ2-3, with 7 bases that match TRBD2. Germline V CDR1 and CDR2: KGHDR, SFDVKD. V gave up 6 bases and J gave up 3 bases; unmatched junction bases: 5. CDR3 size: 14 residues. This chain's CDR3 is CATSLTGGTDTQYF. In nucleotides, the CDR3 is TGTGCCACCAGTCTAACGGGAGGAACAGATACGCAGTATTTT.

The chain couples TRBV6-6 to TRBJ2-5; 11 bases map to TRBD2. CDR1 is MNHNY and CDR2 is SVGAGI in the germline V gene (reference sequence). This CDR3 contains 15 residues. After removal of 7 bases from V and 1 base from J, the junction contained 5 bases not matched to a gene. CDR3 DNA: TGTGCCAGCAAGAATCTAGCGGGGGGCCAAGAGACCCAGTACTTC. Protein: CASKNLAGGQETQYF.

This clonotype appeared a few times. The chain links TRBV12-3 or TRBV12-4 to TRBJ2-1; the D call may be TRBD1 or TRBD2 (5 bases each). The CDR3 has 15 amino acids. The V gene lost 2 bases and the J gene lost 1 base, with 9 bases spanning the gap. DNA for the CDR3: TGTGCCAGCAGTTTAATGGGGGAGTCCTACAATGAGCAGTTCTTC. It specifies CASSLMGESYNEQFF.

V gene TRBV5-1 combines with J gene TRBJ1-2; TRBD1 aligns across 7 bases. From germline, CDR1 is SGHRS and CDR2 YFSETQ. Trimming at V came to 5 bases and at J to 12 bases, leaving 10 bases not matched to a gene. The CDR3 is made up of 12 amino acids. DNA of the CDR3: TGCGCCAGCAGTCCCGGACAGGAGAGCCACACCTTC. This gives the protein CASSPGQESHTF.

The chain couples TRBV20-1 to TRBJ2-3; 7 bases match TRBD2. This CDR3 region has 15 residues. V was pared by 1 base and J by 2 bases, with 6 bases of the junction left unmatched. Looked up from germline, CDR1 is DFQATT and CDR2 is SNEGSKA (reference sequence). This chain's CDR3 is CSARVPTSPTDTQYF. The CDR3, as DNA: TGCAGTGCTAGAGTCCCGACTAGCCCCACAGATACGCAGTATTTT.

The rearrangement joins TRBV4-2 to TRBJ2-3, with 10 bases that match TRBD2. CDR1 and CDR2 (germline): LGHNA, YNFKEQ. The CDR3 is made up of 16 amino acids. The V segment lost 0 bases and the J segment 1 base; nucleotides outside the gene matches: 1. CDR3 nucleotides: TGTGCCAGCAGCCAAGATCTAGCGGGGGGCACAGATACGCAGTATTTT. Its protein product is CASSQDLAGGTDTQYF.

The CDR3 coding sequence is TGCAGTGCTAGAGTGTTGACAAAGACTGAAGCTTTCTTT. This codes for CSARVLTKTEAFF. This chain joins TRBV20-1 and TRBJ1-1; D is undetermined. This CDR3 region has 13 residues. V was trimmed by 1 base and J by 5 bases, leaving 11 bases between them. From germline, CDR1 is DFQATT and CDR2 SNEGSKA (reference sequence).